The 27 T cell receptor beta chains listed next were all sequenced from one sample in a study of blood T cells in healthy people across ages. Next came a second PCR, run for about 7 to 11 cycles, which used a sample-barcoded 5' primer along with a J-beta primer mix. Each CDR3 protein is one row after TCRdb ran MiXCR on the 5' RACE reads. The repertoire holds 1,500,000 or so distinct CDR3 sequences, with around 40% as singletons. The sequenced sample was blood. Receptors were obtained from a woman younger than 30 in good health.

The V gene is TRBV30, the J gene TRBJ2-7; D gene uncertain. The end of the DNA fits TRBJ2-5 better, so the J call may be wrong. From germline, CDR1 is GTSNPN and CDR2 SVGIG (reference sequence). This CDR3 region has 14 residues. The CDR3: CAWSGDAEIETQYF. In DNA, the CDR3 is TGTGCCTGGAGTGGCGACGCGGAGATCGAGACCCAGTACTTC.

This chain connects TRBV20-1 to TRBJ2-5; 8 bases agree with TRBD2. Judging by the DNA end, TRBJ2-7 fits better; the J call may be wrong. The CDR3 has 13 residues. Per germline, CDR1 DFQATT and CDR2 SNEGSKA (reference sequence). CDR3 nucleotides: TGCAGTGCTGGACCACGACTAGCGAACGAGCAGTACTTC. It encodes CSAGPRLANEQYF.

This clonotype was seen a few times. The chain is built from TRBV7-2 and TRBJ2-5; 11 bases are a match to TRBD2. V shed 1 base, J shed 3 bases, and the junction held 4 bases outside the gene matches. This CDR3 is 16 amino acids long. Germline V gives CDR1 SGHTA, CDR2 FQGNSA. CDR3 nucleotide sequence: TGTGCCAGCAGCTTAGTACTAGCGGGGGCAAAAGAGACCCAGTACTTC. This gives the protein CASSLVLAGAKETQYF.

The chain combines TRBV12-3 or TRBV12-4 with TRBJ1-2; D not resolved. The CDR3 loop spans 12 amino acids. V lost 2 bases to trimming and J lost 7 bases, with 8 bases between them. This CDR3 reads CASSLTRVGYTF. The CDR3 DNA sequence: TGTGCCAGCAGTTTAACGAGGGTTGGCTACACCTTC.

This clonotype was detected only once. The germline gene is not matched at one end of the junction; a read error may be the cause. V and J are TRBV7-2 and TRBJ2-1; D gene unclear. Germline values: CDR1 SGHTA, CDR2 FQGNSA. The CDR3 has 15 residues. CDR3: CASRLARATYNEQFF. CDR3 DNA: TGTGCCAGCAGATTAGCCCGAGCCACTTACAATGAGCAGTTCTTC. The whole variable domain, filled in from reference TRBV7-2 and TRBJ2-1, reads GAGVSQSPSNKVTEKGKDVELRCDPISGHTALYWYRQSLGQGLEFLIYFQGNSAPDKSGLPSDRFSAERTGGSVSTLTIQRTQQEDSAVYLCASRLARATYNEQFFGPGTRLTVL.

The rearrangement links TRBV2 to TRBJ2-3, with a tentative D call TRBD2 (5 bases). V was cut by 6 bases and J by 0 bases, with 19 bases left in between. Germline assignment: CDR1 SNHLY and CDR2 FYNNEI. This CDR3 spans 17 amino acids. The CDR3 reads CASSRSGFSKSTDTQYF. Here the CDR3 DNA reads TGTGCCAGCAGCAGATCGGGATTTTCGAAAAGCACAGATACGCAGTATTTT. Based on the CDR3 plus reference TRBV2 and TRBJ2-3, the full variable domain is EPEVTQTPSHQVTQMGQEVILRCVPISNHLYFYWYRQILGQKVEFLVSFYNNEISEKSEIFDDQFSVERPDGSNFTLKIRSTKLEDSAMYFCASSRSGFSKSTDTQYFGPGTRLTVL.

This chain joins TRBV29-1 and TRBJ1-1; D unresolved. This CDR3 is built from 15 residues. From germline, CDR1 is SQVTM and CDR2 ANQGSEA. The V end lost 3 bases, the J end lost 4 bases, and 18 bases lay between the germline ends. The CDR3 DNA reads as TGCAGCGTTGAGTCCCACGCGGTTCTGGGCACTGAAGCTTTCTTT. Its translation: CSVESHAVLGTEAFF.

The sample holds a few counts of this clonotype. V and J are TRBV28 and TRBJ1-1; no reliable D call. V dropped 7 bases and J dropped 0 bases, with 9 bases sitting between them. In germline, CDR1 is MDHEN, CDR2 SYDVKM. CDR3 size: 13 residues. The CDR3 spells CASTRSMNTEAFF. The CDR3 coding sequence is TGTGCCAGCACAAGAAGCATGAACACTGAAGCTTTCTTT.

The chain uses TRBV18 and TRBJ1-2; D might be TRBD1 (6 bases). This CDR3 comprises 13 residues. V lost 8 bases and J lost 4, with 14 bases in between. Germline V gene data show CDR1 as KGHSH and CDR2 as LQKENI. CDR3 bases: TGTGCCAGCACCATGGGGGCGGCCTATGGCTACACCTTC. The encoded protein is CASTMGAAYGYTF.

V gene TRBV7-8 combines with J gene TRBJ1-6, with D perhaps matching TRBD1 (6 bases). CDR3 length equals 14 residues. Per the germline V gene, CDR1 is SGHVS and CDR2 is FQNEAQ. The V end was cut by 4 bases, the J end by 9 bases, with 13 bases between. The CDR3 loop reads CASSSQGRGSPLHF. In DNA form, the CDR3 reads TGTGCCAGCAGCTCCCAGGGGAGAGGTTCACCCCTCCACTTT.

V gene TRBV6-2 or TRBV6-3 combines with J gene TRBJ2-7; no reliable D call. Germline V gives CDR1 MNHEY, CDR2 SVGEGT. This CDR3 is 13 amino acids long. Trimming pared 2 bases from V and 3 bases from J, leaving 8 bases between. As DNA, the CDR3 is TGTGCCAGCAGTTACGAACCGGGCTACGAGCAGTACTTC. It is translated as CASSYEPGYEQYF.

The rearrangement uses TRBV29-1 and TRBJ2-7; unclear D gene. The CDR3 is made up of 14 amino acids. Germline values: CDR1 SQVTM, CDR2 ANQGSEA. V lost 4 bases to trimming and J lost 1 base, with 14 bases between them. The CDR3 sequence is CSVGTAPLSYEQYF. CDR3 nucleotide sequence: TGCAGCGTTGGGACGGCCCCCCTTTCCTACGAGCAGTACTTC.

Comments on this clonotype: The junction differs from germline at one of its ends, possibly a read error. This chain links TRBV14 with TRBJ2-7, with D unresolved. In germline, CDR1 is SGHDN, CDR2 FVKESK. This CDR3 is built from 11 residues. The CDR3 here is CTSSLSYEQYF. Written as DNA, the CDR3 is TGTACCAGCAGCCTCAGCTACGAGCAGTACTTC.

A few counts support this clonotype. The rearrangement links TRBV5-5 to TRBJ2-1; maybe TRBD2 (5 bases). Per germline, CDR1 SGHKS and CDR2 YYEKEE (reference sequence). The V and J ends lost 0 bases and 7 bases respectively, with 20 bases between them. CDR3 size: 17 residues. Written as DNA, the CDR3 is TGTGCCAGCAGCTTGGCTGAGGGTCGTCAGGTCGTTAATGAGCAGTTCTTC. Its protein is CASSLAEGRQVVNEQFF.

The CDR3 region has the DNA TGTGCCAGCAGTTTCACCGGGACAGGTCCTAGTGAGCAGTTCTTC. It is translated as CASSFTGTGPSEQFF. The chain combines TRBV6-5 with TRBJ2-1, with TRBD1 matching over 8 bases. V was pared by 4 bases and J by 9 bases, with 11 bases of the junction left unmatched. CDR1 is MNHEY and CDR2 is SVGAGI in the germline V gene. There are 15 residues in the CDR3.

This clonotype has a handful of counts. This chain uses TRBV4-2 with TRBJ1-1, with D hard to call. V lost 3 bases and J lost 0, with 8 bases in between. The germline CDR1 and CDR2 sequences are LGHNA and YNFKEQ. The CDR3 is 14 amino acids. The CDR3 spells CASSHALMNTEAFF. The CDR3 DNA sequence: TGTGCCAGCAGCCATGCTTTAATGAACACTGAAGCTTTCTTT.

This clonotype was counted only a few times. The rearrangement uses TRBV12-3 or TRBV12-4 and TRBJ2-1; D is unclear. V dropped 6 bases and J dropped 14 bases, with 20 bases sitting between them. CDR3 length: 13 residues. The CDR3 DNA follows: TGTGCCAGCAGCCCCTACTATTACTCAAGGGAGTTCTTC. This translates into CASSPYYYSREFF.

This clonotype came up many times. This chain joins TRBV29-1 and TRBJ2-7; 7 bases map to TRBD1. The J segment lost 0 bases and the V segment lost 4 bases, leaving 6 bases of the junction unmatched. CDR1 SQVTM and CDR2 ANQGSEA come from the germline V gene. CDR3 length equals 14 residues. In nucleotides, the CDR3 is TGCAGCGTTGTTCTAGGGGACAGCTCCTACGAGCAGTACTTC. This gives the protein CSVVLGDSSYEQYF.

The chain uses TRBV7-6 and TRBJ1-4; no firm D call. Germline V gives CDR1 SGHVS, CDR2 FNYEAQ. The CDR3 length is 15 residues. V lost 0 bases, J lost 4 bases, and 9 bases lay in between. CDR3 sequence (DNA): TGTGCCAGCAGCTTAGCCCCCAGGATTAATGAAAAACTGTTTTTT. Protein: CASSLAPRINEKLFF.

The chain joins TRBV15 to TRBJ1-4; 7 bases match TRBD1. Trimming at V came to 4 bases and at J to 3 bases, leaving 5 bases not matched to a gene. The V gene's germline CDR1 is LNHNV and CDR2 YYDKDF (reference sequence). The CDR3 is made up of 15 amino acids. In DNA form, the CDR3 reads TGTGCCACCAGCACTTCCGGGACAGCTAATGAAAAACTGTTTTTT. Protein sequence: CATSTSGTANEKLFF.

The rearrangement joins TRBV7-2 to TRBJ2-1; D call uncertain. CDR1 and CDR2 from the germline V gene are SGHTA and FQGNSA. The CDR3 loop spans 14 amino acids. Trimming cost V 5 bases and J 10 bases, with 18 bases left between them. This chain's CDR3 is CASSRPALLGEQFF. The CDR3 DNA is TGTGCCAGCAGCCGACCCGCACTTTTAGGGGAGCAGTTCTTC. Full variable domain (missing parts from reference TRBV7-2 and TRBJ2-1): GAGVSQSPSNKVTEKGKDVELRCDPISGHTALYWYRQSLGQGLEFLIYFQGNSAPDKSGLPSDRFSAERTGGSVSTLTIQRTQQEDSAVYLCASSRPALLGEQFFGPGTRLTVL.

J is TRBJ1-2 and V is TRBV4-1, with TRBD1 identical over 7 bases. V lost 4 bases to trimming and J lost 0 bases; unmatched junction nucleotides: 5. Germline V gene sequence: CDR1 MGHRA, CDR2 YSYEKL. CDR3 length equals 15 residues. The CDR3 DNA is TGCGCCAGCAGCCCCCCGACAGGGCCTAACTATGGCTACACCTTC. It encodes CASSPPTGPNYGYTF.

This chain joins TRBV7-9 and TRBJ2-2; D unclear. Germline values: CDR1 SEHNR, CDR2 FQNEAQ (reference sequence). This CDR3 spans 15 amino acids. V lost 2 bases and J lost 7, with 14 bases in between. The CDR3 sequence: CASSLSAVVGGELFF. CDR3 in DNA: TGTGCCAGCAGCTTATCAGCCGTTGTCGGCGGGGAGCTGTTTTTT.

This clonotype was counted a few times. CDR3 sequence (DNA): TGTGCCAGCAGCTTTGAGAACACAGATACGCAGTATTTT. As protein: CASSFENTDTQYF. The chain joins TRBV13 to TRBJ2-3; unclear D gene. In germline, CDR1 is PRHDT, CDR2 FYEKMQ (reference sequence). The CDR3 contains 13 residues. V was clipped by 3 bases and J by 2 bases, with 6 bases between them.

The rearrangement uses TRBV4-3 and TRBJ1-2; weak D call: TRBD1 (5 bases). The CDR3 consists of 18 residues. Germline loops: CDR1 LGHNA, CDR2 YSLEER. V was shortened by 0 bases and J by 1 base, with 18 bases between the two germline ends. The CDR3 loop reads CASSQDSSGRRINYGYTF. The CDR3 bases are TGCGCCAGCAGCCAAGATTCTTCGGGACGGAGAATTAACTATGGCTACACCTTC.

The V call is TRBV20-1, the J call TRBJ2-5; 8 bases align to TRBD2. The end of the DNA aligns better with TRBJ2-7, so the J call may be wrong. This CDR3 spans 13 amino acids. Germline V lookup: CDR1 DFQATT, CDR2 SNEGSKA (reference sequence). The CDR3 loop is CSTTAGVGYEQYF. The CDR3 bases are TGCAGTACAACAGCGGGAGTGGGCTACGAGCAGTACTTC.

This clonotype has only a few counts. The V gene is TRBV20-1, the J gene TRBJ2-3, with 8 bases identical to TRBD2. CDR1 and CDR2 (germline): DFQATT, SNEGSKA (reference sequence). This CDR3 comprises 13 residues. The V segment lost 2 bases and the J segment 8 bases; nucleotides outside the gene matches: 6. DNA of the CDR3: TGCAGTGCTAGACCCGGGGGGGCCCGTACGCAGTATTTT. Translated: CSARPGGARTQYF.